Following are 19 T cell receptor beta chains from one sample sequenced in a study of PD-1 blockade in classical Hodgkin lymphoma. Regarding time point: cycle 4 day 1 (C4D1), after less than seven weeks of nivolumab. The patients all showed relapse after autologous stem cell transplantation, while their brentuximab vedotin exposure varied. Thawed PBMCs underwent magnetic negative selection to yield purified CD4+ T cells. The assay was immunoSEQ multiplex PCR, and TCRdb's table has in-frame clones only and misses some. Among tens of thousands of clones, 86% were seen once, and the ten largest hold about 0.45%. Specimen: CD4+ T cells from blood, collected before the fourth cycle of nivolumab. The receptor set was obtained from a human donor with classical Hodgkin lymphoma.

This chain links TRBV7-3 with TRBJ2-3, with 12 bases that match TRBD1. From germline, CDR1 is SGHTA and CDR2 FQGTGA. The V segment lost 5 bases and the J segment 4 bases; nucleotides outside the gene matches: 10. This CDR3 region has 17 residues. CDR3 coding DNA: TGTGCCAGCAGCCTTCGCGGGACAGGGGGCTGGTCAGATACGCAGTATTTT. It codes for CASSLRGTGGWSDTQYF.

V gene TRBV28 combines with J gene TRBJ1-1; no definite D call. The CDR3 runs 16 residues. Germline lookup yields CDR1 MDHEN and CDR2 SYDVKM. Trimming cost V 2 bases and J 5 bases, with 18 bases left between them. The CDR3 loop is CASSLTRIGLSTEAFF. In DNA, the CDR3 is TGTGCCAGCAGTTTAACCCGTATAGGGCTCTCAACTGAAGCTTTCTTT.

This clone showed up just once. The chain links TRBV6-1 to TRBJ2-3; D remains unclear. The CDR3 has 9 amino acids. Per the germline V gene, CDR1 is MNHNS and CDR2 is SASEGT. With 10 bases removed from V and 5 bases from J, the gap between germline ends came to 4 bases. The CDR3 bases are TGTGCCACTAAAGATACGCAGTATTTT. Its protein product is CATKDTQYF.

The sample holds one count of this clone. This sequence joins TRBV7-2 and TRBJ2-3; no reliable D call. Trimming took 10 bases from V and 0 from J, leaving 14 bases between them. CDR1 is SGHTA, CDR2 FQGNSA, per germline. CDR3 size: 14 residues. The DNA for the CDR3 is TGTGCCACCCAGACGGGTTTTAGCACAGATACGCAGTATTTT. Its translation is CATQTGFSTDTQYF.

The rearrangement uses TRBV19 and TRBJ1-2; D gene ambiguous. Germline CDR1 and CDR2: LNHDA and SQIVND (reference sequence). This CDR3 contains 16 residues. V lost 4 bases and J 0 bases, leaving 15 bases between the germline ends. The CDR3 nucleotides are TGTGCCAGTAGTAAGATGCGCAGAACTCCTAACTATGGCTACACCTTC. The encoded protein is CASSKMRRTPNYGYTF.

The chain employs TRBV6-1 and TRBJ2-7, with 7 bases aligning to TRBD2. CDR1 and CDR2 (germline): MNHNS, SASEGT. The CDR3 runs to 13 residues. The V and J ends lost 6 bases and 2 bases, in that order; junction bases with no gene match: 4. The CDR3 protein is CASRREAPYEQYF. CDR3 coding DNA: TGTGCCAGCAGACGGGAGGCCCCCTACGAGCAGTACTTC.

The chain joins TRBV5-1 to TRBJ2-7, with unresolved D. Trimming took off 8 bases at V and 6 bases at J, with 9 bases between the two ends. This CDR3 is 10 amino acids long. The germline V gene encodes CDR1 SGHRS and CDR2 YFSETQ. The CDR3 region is CARRMGEQYF. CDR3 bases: TGCGCCAGAAGGATGGGCGAGCAGTACTTC. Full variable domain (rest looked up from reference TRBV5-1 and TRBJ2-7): KAGVTQTPRYLIKTRGQQVTLSCSPISGHRSVSWYQQTPGQGLQFLFEYFSETQRNKGNFPGRFSGRQFSNSRSEMNVSTLELGDSALYLCARRMGEQYFGPGTRLTVT.

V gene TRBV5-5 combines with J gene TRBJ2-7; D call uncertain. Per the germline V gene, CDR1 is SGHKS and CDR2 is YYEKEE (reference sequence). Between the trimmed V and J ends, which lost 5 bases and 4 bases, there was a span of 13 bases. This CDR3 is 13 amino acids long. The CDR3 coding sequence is TGTGCCAGCAGTTCTCAATTTCTTTACGAGCAGTACTTC. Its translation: CASSSQFLYEQYF.

CDR3 region: CASSLLAGGYNEQFF. In nucleotides, the CDR3 is TGCGCCAGCAGCTTGTTGGCGGGAGGGTACAATGAGCAGTTCTTC. The chain uses TRBV5-1 and TRBJ2-1; 9 bases map to TRBD2. Germline V gene lookup returns CDR1 SGHRS and CDR2 YFSETQ. The ends lost 1 base at V and 4 bases at J; junction bases unmatched: 3. This CDR3 contains 15 residues.

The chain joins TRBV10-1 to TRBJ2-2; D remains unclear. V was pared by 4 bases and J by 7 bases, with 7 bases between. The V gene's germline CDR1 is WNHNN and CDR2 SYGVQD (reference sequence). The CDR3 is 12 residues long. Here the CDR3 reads CASSGDHGELFF. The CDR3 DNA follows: TGCGCCAGCAGTGGGGATCACGGGGAGCTGTTTTTT.

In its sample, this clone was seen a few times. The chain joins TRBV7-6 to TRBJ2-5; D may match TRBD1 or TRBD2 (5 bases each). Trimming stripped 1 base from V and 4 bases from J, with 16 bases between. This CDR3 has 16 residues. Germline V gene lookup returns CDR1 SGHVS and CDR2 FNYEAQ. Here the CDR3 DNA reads TGTGCCAGCAGCTTAGGTGTGGGGGTGGTTGGAGAGACCCAGTACTTC. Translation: CASSLGVGVVGETQYF.

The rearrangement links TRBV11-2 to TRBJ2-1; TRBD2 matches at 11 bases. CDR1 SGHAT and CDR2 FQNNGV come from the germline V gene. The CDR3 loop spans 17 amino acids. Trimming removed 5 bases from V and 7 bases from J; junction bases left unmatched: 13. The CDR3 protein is CASSLRITSGSLNEQFF. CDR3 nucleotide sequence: TGTGCCAGCAGCCTACGAATCACTAGCGGGAGTTTGAATGAGCAGTTCTTC.

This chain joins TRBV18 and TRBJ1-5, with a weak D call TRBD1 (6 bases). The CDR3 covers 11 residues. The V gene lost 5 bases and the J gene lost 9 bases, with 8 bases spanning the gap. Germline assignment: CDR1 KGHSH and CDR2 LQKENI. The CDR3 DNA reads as TGTGCCAGCTCAACGACAGGGCCCCAGCATTTT. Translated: CASSTTGPQHF.

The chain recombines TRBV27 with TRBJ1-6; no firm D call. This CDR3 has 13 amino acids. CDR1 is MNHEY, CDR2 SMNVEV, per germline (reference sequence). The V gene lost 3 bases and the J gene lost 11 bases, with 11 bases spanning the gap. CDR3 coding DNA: TGTGCCAGCAGTTTGGAACCAGCGACACCCCTCCACTTT. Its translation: CASSLEPATPLHF.

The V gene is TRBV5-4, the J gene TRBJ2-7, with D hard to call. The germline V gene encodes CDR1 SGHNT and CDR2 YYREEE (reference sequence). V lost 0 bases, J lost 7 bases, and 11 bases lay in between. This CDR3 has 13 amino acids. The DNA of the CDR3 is TGTGCCAGCAGCTTGGGCCCGGTGGGGGAGCAGTACTTC. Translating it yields CASSLGPVGEQYF.

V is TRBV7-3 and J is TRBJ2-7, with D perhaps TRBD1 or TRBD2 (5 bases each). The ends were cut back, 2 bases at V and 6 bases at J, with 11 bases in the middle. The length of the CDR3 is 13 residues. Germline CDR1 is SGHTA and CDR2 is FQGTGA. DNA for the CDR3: TGTGCCAGCAGCTTAGGGGGAAGGGGCGAGCAGTACTTC. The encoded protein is CASSLGGRGEQYF.

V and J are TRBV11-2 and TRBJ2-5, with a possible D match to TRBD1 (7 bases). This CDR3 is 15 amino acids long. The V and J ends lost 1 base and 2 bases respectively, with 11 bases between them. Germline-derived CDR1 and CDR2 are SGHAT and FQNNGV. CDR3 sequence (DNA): TGTGCCAGCAGCTTAGCAGGGGGGCTGCAAGAGACCCAGTACTTC. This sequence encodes CASSLAGGLQETQYF. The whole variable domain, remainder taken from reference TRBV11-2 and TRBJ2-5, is EAGVAQSPRYKIIEKRQSVAFWCNPISGHATLYWYQQILGQGPKLLIQFQNNGVVDDSQLPKDRFSAERLKGVDSTLKIQPAKLEDSAVYLCASSLAGGLQETQYFGPGTRLLVL.

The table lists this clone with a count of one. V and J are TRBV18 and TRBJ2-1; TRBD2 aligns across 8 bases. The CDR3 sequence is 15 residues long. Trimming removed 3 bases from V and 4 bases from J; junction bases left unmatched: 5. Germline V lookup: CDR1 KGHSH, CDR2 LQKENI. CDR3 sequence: CASSPSGVVYNEQFF. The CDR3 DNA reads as TGTGCCAGCTCACCTAGCGGGGTGGTTTACAATGAGCAGTTCTTC.

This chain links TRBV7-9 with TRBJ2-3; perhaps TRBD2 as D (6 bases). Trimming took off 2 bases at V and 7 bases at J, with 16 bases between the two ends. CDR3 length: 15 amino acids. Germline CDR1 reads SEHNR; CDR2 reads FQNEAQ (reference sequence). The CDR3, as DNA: TGTGCCAGCAGCTTAATCGGGAGAGAACCATATACGCAGTATTTT. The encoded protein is CASSLIGREPYTQYF.